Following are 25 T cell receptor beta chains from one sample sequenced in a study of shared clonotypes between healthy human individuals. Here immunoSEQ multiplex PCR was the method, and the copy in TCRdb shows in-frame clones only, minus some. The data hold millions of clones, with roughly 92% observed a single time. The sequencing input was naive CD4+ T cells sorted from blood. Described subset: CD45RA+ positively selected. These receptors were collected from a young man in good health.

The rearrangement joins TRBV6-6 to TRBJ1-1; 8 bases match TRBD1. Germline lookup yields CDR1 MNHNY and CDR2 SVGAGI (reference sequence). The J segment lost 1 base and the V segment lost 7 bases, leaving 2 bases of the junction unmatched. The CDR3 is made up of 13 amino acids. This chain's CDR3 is CASNGQGNTEAFF. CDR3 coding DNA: TGTGCCAGCAACGGACAGGGGAACACTGAAGCTTTCTTT.

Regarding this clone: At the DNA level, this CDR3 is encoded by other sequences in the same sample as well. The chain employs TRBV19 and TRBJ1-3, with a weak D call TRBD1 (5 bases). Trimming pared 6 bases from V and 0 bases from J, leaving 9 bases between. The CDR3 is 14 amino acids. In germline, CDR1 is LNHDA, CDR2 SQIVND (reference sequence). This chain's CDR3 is CASRDRGSGNTIYF. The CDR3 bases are TGTGCCAGTAGAGACAGAGGCTCTGGAAACACCATATATTTT.

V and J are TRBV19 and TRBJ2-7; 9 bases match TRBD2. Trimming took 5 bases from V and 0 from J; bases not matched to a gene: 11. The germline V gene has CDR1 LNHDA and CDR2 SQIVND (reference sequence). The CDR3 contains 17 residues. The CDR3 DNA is TGTGCCAGTAGTCTGGGGCGTACTAGCGGGCGCTCCTACGAGCAGTACTTC. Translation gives CASSLGRTSGRSYEQYF.

The CDR3 DNA follows: TGCGCCACCGGTGCTAGCGGGAGAGGTGAGACCCAGTACTTC. Translation: CATGASGRGETQYF. The gene calls are TRBV4-1 and TRBJ2-5; 10 bases map to TRBD2. Germline values: CDR1 MGHRA, CDR2 YSYEKL. The CDR3 runs to 14 residues. Unmatched junction bases numbered 10, after V lost 10 bases and J lost 5 bases.

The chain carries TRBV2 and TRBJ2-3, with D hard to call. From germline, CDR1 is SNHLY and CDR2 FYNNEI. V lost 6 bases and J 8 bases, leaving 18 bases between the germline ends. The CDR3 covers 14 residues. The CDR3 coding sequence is TGTGCCAGCAGCTCTTCTTGGGCGGTTGCTACGCAGTATTTT. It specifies CASSSSWAVATQYF.

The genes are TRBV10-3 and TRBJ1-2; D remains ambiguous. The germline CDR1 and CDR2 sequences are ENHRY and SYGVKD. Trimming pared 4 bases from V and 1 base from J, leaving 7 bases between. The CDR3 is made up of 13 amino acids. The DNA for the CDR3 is TGTGCCATCAGTGGGGGATTTAACTATGGCTACACCTTC. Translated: CAISGGFNYGYTF.

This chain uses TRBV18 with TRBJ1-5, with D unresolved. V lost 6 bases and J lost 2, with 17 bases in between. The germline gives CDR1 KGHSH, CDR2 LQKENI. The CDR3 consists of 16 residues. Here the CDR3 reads CASSTMGPWGNQPQHF. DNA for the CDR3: TGTGCCAGCTCCACCATGGGTCCGTGGGGCAATCAGCCCCAGCATTTT.

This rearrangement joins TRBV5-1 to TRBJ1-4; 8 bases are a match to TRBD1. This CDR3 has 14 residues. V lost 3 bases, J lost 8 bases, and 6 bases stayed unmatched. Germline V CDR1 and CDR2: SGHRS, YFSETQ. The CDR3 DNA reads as TGCGCCAGCAGCTCCGGACAGGGTAGCGAAAAACTGTTTTTT. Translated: CASSSGQGSEKLFF.

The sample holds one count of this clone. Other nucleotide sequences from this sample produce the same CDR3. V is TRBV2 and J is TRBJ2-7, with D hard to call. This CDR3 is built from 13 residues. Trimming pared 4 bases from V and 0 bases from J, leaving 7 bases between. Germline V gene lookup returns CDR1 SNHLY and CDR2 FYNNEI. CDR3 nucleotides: TGTGCCAGCAGTGGCGTAGGCTCCTACGAGCAGTACTTC. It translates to CASSGVGSYEQYF.

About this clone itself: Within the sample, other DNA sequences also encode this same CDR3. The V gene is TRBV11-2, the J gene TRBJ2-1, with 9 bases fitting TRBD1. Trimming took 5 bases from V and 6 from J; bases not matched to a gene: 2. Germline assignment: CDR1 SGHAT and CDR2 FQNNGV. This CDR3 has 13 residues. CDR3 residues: CASSPDRGNEQFF. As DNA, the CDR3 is TGTGCCAGCAGCCCGGACAGGGGCAATGAGCAGTTCTTC.

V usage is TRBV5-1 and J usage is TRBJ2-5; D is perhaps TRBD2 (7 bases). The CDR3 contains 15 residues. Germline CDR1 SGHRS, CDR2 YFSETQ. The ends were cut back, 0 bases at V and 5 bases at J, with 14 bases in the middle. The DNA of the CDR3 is TGCGCCAGCAGCTTGGCCGCGGGGGCGGAGGAGACCCAGTACTTC. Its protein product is CASSLAAGAEETQYF. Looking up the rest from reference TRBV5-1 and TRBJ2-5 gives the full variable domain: KAGVTQTPRYLIKTRGQQVTLSCSPISGHRSVSWYQQTPGQGLQFLFEYFSETQRNKGNFPGRFSGRQFSNSRSEMNVSTLELGDSALYLCASSLAAGAEETQYFGPGTRLLVL.

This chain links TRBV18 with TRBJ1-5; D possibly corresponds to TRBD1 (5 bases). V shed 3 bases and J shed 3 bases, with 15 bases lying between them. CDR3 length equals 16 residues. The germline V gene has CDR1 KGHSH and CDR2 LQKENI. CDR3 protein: CASSPSPGTVNQPQHF. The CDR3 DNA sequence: TGTGCCAGCTCACCGTCCCCGGGGACGGTCAATCAGCCCCAGCATTTT.

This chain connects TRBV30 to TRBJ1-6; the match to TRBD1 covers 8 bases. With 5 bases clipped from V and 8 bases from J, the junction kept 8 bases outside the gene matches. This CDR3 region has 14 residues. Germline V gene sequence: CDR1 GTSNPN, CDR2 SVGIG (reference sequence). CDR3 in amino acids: CAWRKDRVHSPLHF. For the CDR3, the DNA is TGTGCCTGGCGAAAGGACAGGGTACATTCACCCCTCCACTTT. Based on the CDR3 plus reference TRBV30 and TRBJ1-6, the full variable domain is SQTIHQWPATLVQPVGSPLSLECTVEGTSNPNLYWYRQAAGRGLQLLFYSVGIGQISSEVPQNLSASRPQDRQFILSSKKLLLSDSGFYLCAWRKDRVHSPLHFGNGTRLTVT.

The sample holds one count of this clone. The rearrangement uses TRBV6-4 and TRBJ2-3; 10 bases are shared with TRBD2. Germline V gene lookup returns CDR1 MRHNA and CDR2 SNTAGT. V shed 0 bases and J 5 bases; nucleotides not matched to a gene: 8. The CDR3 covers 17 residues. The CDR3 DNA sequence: TGTGCCAGCAGTGACTCTCCTAGCGGGGGAAGGGGAGATACGCAGTATTTT. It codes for CASSDSPSGGRGDTQYF.

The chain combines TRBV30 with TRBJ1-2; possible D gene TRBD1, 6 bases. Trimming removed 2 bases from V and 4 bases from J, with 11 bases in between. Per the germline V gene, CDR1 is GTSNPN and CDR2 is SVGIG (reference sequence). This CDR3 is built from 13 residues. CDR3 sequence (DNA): TGTGCCTGGAGTTATACAGGGATCTATGGCTACACCTTC. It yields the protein CAWSYTGIYGYTF.

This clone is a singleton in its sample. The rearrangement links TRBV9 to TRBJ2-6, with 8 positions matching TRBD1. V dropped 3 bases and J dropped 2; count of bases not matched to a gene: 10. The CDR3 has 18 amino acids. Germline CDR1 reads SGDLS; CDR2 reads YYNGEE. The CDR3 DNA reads TGTGCCAGCAGCGCCGGACAGGGTATCCTCGCTGGGGCCAACGTCCTGACTTTC. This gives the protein CASSAGQGILAGANVLTF.

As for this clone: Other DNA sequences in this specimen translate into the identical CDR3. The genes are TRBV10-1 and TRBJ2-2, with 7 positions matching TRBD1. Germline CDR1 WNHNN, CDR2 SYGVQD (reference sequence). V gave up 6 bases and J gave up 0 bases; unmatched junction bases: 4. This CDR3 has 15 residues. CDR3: CASSAGTANTGELFF. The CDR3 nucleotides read TGCGCCAGCAGCGCCGGGACAGCGAACACCGGGGAGCTGTTTTTT.

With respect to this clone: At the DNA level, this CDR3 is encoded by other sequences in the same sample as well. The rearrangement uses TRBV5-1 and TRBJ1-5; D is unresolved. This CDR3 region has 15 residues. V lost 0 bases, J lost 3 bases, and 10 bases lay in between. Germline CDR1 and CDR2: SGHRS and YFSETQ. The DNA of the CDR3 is TGCGCCAGCAGCTTGGACAGCCCATCCAATCAGCCCCAGCATTTT. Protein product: CASSLDSPSNQPQHF.

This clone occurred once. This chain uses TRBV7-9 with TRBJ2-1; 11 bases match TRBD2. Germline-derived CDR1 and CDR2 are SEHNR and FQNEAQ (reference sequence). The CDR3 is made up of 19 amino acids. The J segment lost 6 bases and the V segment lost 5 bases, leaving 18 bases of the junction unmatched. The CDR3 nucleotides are TGTGCCAGCAGCCAATTAGTAGTTAGCGGGAGGGGTGGCCGCAATGAGCAGTTCTTC. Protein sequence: CASSQLVVSGRGGRNEQFF.

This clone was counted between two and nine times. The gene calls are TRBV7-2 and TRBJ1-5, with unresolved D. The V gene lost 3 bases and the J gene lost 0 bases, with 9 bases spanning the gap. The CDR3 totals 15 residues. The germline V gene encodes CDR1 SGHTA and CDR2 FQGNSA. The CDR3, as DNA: TGTGCCAGCAGCTTGGCGACGGATAGCAATCAGCCCCAGCATTTT. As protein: CASSLATDSNQPQHF.

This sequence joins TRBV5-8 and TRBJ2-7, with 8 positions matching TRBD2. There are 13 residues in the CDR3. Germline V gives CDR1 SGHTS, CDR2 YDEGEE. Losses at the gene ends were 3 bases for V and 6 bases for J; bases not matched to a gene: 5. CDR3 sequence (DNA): TGTGCCAGCAGCTCCCGGGGGGGACGCGAGCAGTACTTC. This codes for CASSSRGGREQYF.

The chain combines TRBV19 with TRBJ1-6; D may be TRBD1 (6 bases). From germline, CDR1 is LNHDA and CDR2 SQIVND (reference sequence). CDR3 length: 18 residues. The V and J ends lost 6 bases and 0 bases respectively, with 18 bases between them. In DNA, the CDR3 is TGTGCCAGTAGCGCTTGGCAGGGGCCTTACTCCTATAATTCACCCCTCCACTTT. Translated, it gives CASSAWQGPYSYNSPLHF. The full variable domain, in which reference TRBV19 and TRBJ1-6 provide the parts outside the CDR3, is DGGITQSPKYLFRKEGQNVTLSCEQNLNHDAMYWYRQDPGQGLRLIYYSQIVNDFQKGDIAEGYSVSREKKESFPLTVTSAQKNPTAFYLCASSAWQGPYSYNSPLHFGNGTRLTVT.

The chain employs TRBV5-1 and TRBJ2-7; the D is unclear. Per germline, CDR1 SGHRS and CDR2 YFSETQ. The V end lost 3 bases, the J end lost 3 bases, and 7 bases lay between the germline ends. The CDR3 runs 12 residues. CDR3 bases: TGCGCCAGCAGCTCCATTTACTACGAGCAGTACTTC. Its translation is CASSSIYYEQYF.

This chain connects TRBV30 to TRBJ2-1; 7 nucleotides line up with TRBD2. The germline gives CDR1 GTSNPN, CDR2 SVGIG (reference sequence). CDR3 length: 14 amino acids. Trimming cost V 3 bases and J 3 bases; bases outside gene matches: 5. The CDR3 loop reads CAWSGGSLYNEQFF. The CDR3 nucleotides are TGTGCCTGGAGCGGCGGGAGTCTCTACAATGAGCAGTTCTTC.

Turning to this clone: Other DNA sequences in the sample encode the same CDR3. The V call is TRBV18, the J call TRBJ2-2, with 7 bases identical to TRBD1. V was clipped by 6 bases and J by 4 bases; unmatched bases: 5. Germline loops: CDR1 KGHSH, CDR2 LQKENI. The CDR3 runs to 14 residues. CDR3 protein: CASSRDRGTGELFF. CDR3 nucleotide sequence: TGTGCCAGCTCCCGGGACAGAGGCACCGGGGAGCTGTTTTTT.